Sequencing of this T cell receptor (beta chain) was carried out in a study of T cell repertoires in aging, cancer and after chemotherapy. Overall study: Approximately 9.6 million TCR reads were in the whole dataset.

The CDR3 covers 17 residues. Germline-derived CDR1 and CDR2 are LNHDA and SQIVND (reference sequence). Germline trimming cut 4 bases from V and 5 bases from J; bases unmatched to any gene: 13. TCR beta rearrangements were amplified from peripheral blood genomic DNA. TRB rearrangements spanning V, D and J were amplified using mixed TRB-A/B primers. A single record per CDR3 protein comes from TCRdb applying MiXCR to the multiplex PCR reads. The data show under 2,000 distinct CDR3 sequences, less than 25% seen once. The receptor's source is a human donor with a solid tumor. The sample comprised blood. The gene calls are TRBV19 and TRBJ2-1; 8 bases map to TRBD2. The CDR3 DNA reads as TGTGCCAGTAGTACTTTCGGGACGGGAGGGTTGAACAATGAGCAGTTCTTC. This gives the protein CASSTFGTGGLNNEQFF.